This TCR beta chain was profiled in a study of T-cell reconstitution after alpha-beta-depleted transplantation in children listed by TCRdb under 2016. Regarding the research as a whole: T-cell immune reconstitution after TCRalphabeta/CD19-depleted allogeneic hematopoietic cell transplantation in children was quantitatively tracked in the study by means of TCR repertoire profiling.

The sample holds a few counts of this clonotype. The antigen this receptor binds is unknown. The sample holds no much larger clone one base away, and base qualities are not on file. Libraries were built with PCR. Reads for this sample came from an Illumina HiSeq 2500. To normalize quantification of the TCRbeta repertoire, the TCR libraries were built with molecular barcoding that relied on unique molecular identifiers. TCRdb cleaned the public reads at Q25 with fastp, built clones with MiXCR and kept in-frame beta chains. Records with the same CDR3 protein are collapsed into one entry carrying the most frequent genes and DNA. Here the sample has some 590,000 distinct CDR3 sequences; over 9.5% occur a single time. The ten largest clonotypes hold 3.5% to 5% of the sample. The CDR3 goes from the cysteine to the phenylalanine over 17 residues. Just the 51-base CDR3 DNA is kept, in frame starting at base 1. Clipping removes 2 bases from V and 4 bases from J, with 7 as the unmatched junction base count. According to the germline V gene, CDR1 reads SGDLS and CDR2 reads YYNGEE.

The TCR sequence derives from a human donor who donated a stem cell graft to a child with acute myeloid leukemia. The chain links TRBV9 with TRBJ2-6, with 9 middle bases fitting TRBD2. The material sequenced was PBMCs from the stem cell graft donor, taken from the stem cell graft. The CDR3 region reads CASSVYSGRGGANVLTF. The bases are TGTGCCAGCAGCGTCTATAGCGGGAGAGGAGGGGCCAACGTCCTGACTTTC.